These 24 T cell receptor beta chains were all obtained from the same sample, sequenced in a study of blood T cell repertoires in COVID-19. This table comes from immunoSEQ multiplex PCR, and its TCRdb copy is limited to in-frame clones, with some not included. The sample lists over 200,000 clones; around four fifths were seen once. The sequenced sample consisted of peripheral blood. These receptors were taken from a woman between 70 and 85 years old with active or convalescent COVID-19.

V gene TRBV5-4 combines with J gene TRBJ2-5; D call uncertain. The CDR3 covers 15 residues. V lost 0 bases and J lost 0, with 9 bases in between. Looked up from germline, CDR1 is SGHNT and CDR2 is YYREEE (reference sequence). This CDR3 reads CASSLGAQYQETQYF. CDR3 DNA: TGTGCCAGCAGCTTGGGGGCCCAGTACCAAGAGACCCAGTACTTC. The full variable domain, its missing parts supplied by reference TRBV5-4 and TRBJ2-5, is ETGVTQSPTHLIKTRGQQVTLRCSSQSGHNTVSWYQQALGQGPQFIFQYYREEENGRGNFPPRFSGLQFPNYSSELNVNALELDDSALYLCASSLGAQYQETQYFGPGTRLLVL.

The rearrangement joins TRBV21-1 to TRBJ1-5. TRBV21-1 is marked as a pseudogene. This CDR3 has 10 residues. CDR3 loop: CARPMRGQHF. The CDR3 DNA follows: TGTGCCAGACCCATGCGGGGCCAGCATTTT.

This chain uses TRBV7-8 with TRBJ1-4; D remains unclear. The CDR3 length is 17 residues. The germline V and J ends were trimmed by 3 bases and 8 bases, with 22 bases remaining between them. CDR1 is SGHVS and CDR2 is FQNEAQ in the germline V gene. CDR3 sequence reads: CASSFGIAGIGVEKLFF. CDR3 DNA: TGTGCCAGCAGCTTCGGGATCGCCGGTATCGGGGTGGAAAAACTGTTTTTT.

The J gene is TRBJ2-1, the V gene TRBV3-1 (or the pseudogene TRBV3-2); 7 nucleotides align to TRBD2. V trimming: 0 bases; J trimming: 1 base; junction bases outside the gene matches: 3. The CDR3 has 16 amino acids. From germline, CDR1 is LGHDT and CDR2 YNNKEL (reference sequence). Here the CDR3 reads CASSQDVAGSYNEQFF. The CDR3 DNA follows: TGTGCCAGCAGCCAAGATGTAGCGGGTTCCTACAATGAGCAGTTCTTC.

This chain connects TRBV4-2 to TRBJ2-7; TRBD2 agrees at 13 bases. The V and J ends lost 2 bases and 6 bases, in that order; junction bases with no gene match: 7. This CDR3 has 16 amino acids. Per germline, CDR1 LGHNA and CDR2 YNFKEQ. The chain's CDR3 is CASSQMTGLAGSEQYF. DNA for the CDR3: TGTGCCAGCAGCCAAATGACGGGACTAGCGGGAAGCGAGCAGTACTTC.

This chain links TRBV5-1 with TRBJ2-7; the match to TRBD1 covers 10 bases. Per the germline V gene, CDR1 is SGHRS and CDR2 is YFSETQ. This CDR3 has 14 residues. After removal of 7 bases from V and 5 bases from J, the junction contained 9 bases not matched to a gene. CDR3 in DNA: TGCGCCAGCGGACTTGAGACAGGGGGCGACGAGCAGTACTTC. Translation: CASGLETGGDEQYF.

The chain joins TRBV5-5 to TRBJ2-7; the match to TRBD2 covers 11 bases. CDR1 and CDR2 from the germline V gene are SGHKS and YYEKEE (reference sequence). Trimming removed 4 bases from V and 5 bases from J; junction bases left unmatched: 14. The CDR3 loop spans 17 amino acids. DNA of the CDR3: TGTGCCAGCAGCCGGTACCCTACTAGCGGGAGAGAGGACGAGCAGTACTTC. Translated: CASSRYPTSGREDEQYF.

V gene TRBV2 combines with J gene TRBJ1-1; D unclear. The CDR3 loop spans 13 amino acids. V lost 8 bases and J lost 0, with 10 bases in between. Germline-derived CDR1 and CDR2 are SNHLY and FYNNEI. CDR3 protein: CASRPGLNTEAFF. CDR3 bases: TGTGCCAGCCGCCCTGGGCTGAACACTGAAGCTTTCTTT.

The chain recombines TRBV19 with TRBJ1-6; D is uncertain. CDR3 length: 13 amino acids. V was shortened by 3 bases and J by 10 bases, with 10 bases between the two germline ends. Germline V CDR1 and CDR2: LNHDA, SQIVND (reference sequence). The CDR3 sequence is CASSIGFSSPLHF. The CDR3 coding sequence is TGTGCCAGTAGTATTGGGTTTAGCTCACCCCTCCACTTT.

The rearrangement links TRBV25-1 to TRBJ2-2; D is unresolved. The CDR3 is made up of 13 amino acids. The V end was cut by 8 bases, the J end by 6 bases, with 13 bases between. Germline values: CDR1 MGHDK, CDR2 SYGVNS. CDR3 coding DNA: TGTGCCAGCCATCCAGTGGGCGCCGGGGAGCTGTTTTTT. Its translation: CASHPVGAGELFF.

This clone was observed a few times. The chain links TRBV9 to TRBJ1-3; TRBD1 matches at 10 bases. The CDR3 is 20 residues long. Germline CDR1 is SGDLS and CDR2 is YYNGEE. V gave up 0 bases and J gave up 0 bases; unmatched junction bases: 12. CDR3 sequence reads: CASSVGLGTGVGNSGNTIYF. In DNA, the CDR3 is TGTGCCAGCAGCGTAGGGCTCGGGACAGGGGTGGGGAACTCTGGAAACACCATATATTTT.

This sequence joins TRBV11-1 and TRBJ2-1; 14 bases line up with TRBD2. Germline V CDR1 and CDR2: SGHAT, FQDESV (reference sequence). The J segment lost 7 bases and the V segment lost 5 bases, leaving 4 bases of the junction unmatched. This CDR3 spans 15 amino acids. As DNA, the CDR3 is TGTGCCAGCAGCCTCCGGACTAGCGGGAGGAATGAGCAGTTCTTC. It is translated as CASSLRTSGRNEQFF. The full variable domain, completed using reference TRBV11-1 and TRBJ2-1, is EAEVAQSPRYKITEKSQAVAFWCDPISGHATLYWYRQILGQGPELLVQFQDESVVDDSQLPKDRFSAERLKGVDSTLKIQPAELGDSAMYLCASSLRTSGRNEQFFGPGTRLTVL.

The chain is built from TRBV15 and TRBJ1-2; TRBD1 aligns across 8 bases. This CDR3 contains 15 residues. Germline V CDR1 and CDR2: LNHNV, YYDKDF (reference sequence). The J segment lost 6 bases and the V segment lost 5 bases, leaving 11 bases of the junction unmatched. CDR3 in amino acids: CATSAIDRGKDGYTF. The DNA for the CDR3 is TGTGCCACCAGCGCAATAGACAGGGGCAAAGATGGCTACACCTTC.

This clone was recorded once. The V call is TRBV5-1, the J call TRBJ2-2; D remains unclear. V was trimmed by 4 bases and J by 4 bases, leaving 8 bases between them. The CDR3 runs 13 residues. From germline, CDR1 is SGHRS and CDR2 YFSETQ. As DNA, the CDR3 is TGCGCCAGCAGCCCCGGGTCCACCGGGGAGCTGTTTTTT. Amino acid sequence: CASSPGSTGELFF.

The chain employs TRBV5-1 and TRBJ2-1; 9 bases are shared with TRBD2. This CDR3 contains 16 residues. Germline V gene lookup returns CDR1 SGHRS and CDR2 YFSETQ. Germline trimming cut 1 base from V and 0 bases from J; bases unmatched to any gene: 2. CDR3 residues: CASSLTSGYSYNEQFF. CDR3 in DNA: TGCGCCAGCAGCTTGACTAGCGGGTACTCCTACAATGAGCAGTTCTTC.

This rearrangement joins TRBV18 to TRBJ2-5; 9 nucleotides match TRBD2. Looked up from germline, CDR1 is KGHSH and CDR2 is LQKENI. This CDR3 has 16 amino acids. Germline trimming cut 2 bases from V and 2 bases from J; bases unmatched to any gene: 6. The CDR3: CASSPYTSGPQETQYF. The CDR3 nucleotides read TGTGCCAGCTCACCATATACTAGCGGGCCACAAGAGACCCAGTACTTC. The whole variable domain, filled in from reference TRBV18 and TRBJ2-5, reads NAGVMQNPRHLVRRRGQEARLRCSPMKGHSHVYWYRQLPEEGLKFMVYLQKENIIDESGMPKERFSAEFPKEGPSILRIQQVVRGDSAAYFCASSPYTSGPQETQYFGPGTRLLVL.

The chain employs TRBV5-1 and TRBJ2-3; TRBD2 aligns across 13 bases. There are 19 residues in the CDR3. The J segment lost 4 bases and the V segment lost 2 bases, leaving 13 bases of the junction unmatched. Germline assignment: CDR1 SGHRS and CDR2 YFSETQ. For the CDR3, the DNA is TGCGCCAGCAGCTTAGGCAACTCCGGACTAGCGGGAGCGGCAGATACGCAGTATTTT. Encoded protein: CASSLGNSGLAGAADTQYF.

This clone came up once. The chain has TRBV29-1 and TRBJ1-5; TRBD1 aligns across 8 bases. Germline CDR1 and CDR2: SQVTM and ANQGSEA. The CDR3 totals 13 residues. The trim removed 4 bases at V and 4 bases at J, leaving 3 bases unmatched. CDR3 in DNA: TGCAGCGTTGCAGGGGGCCTAAATCAGCCCCAGCATTTT. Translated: CSVAGGLNQPQHF.

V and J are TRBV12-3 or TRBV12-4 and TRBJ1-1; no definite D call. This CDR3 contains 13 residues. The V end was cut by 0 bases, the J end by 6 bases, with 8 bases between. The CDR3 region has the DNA TGTGCCAGCAGTTTAGCGCGGGAAGCTGAAGCTTTCTTT. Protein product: CASSLAREAEAFF.

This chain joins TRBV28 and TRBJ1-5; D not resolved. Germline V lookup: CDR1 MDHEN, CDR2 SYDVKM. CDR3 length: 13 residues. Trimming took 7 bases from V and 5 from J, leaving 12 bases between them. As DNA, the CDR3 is TGTGCCAGCAACTTCGGGAGACATCAGCCCCAGCATTTT. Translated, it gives CASNFGRHQPQHF.

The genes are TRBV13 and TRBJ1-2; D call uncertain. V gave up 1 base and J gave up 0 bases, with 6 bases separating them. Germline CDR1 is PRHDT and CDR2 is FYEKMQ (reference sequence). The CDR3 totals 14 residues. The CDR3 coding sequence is TGTGCCAGCAGCTTAGCGGGATCTAACTATGGCTACACCTTC. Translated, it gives CASSLAGSNYGYTF.

In DNA, the CDR3 is TGTGCCAGCAGCTTAGGGGGTGCGGGACCGGGGCCCCAGCATTTT. Its protein product is CASSLGGAGPGPQHF. The chain uses TRBV7-9 and TRBJ1-5; the D gene is possibly TRBD1 (5 bases). Germline CDR1 is SEHNR and CDR2 is FQNEAQ (reference sequence). The CDR3 length is 15 residues. The ends were cut back, 1 base at V and 9 bases at J, with 16 bases in the middle.

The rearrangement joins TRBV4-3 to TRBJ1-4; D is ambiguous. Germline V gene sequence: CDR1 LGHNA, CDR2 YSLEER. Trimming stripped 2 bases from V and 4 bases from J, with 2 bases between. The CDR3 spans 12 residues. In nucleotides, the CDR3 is TGCGCCAGCAGCCAATATAATGAAAAACTGTTTTTT. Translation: CASSQYNEKLFF.

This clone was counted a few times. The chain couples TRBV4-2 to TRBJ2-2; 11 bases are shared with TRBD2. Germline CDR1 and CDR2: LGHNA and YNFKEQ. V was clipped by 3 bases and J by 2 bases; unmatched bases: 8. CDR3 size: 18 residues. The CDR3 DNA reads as TGTGCCAGCAGCCACATGACTAGCGGGGATTTCAACACCGGGGAGCTGTTTTTT. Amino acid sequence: CASSHMTSGDFNTGELFF.